Sequencing of this T cell receptor beta chain was carried out in a study of shared clonotypes between healthy human individuals. Sequencing was performed with immunoSEQ multiplex PCR; in TCRdb, only in-frame clones are kept and a portion is missing. The sample records roughly 680,000 clones, roughly two thirds being singletons. Of note for this clone: Its target is not known. The sample contains more than one DNA sequence encoding this CDR3.

This CDR3 comprises 14 residues. Deletions cut 4 bases from V and 0 bases from J, with 7 bases between. Germline CDR1 LNHDA, CDR2 SQIVND (reference sequence). Study-level findings and limits: Estimated clonotype richness was generally higher in naive than memory subsets.

The chain has TRBV19 and TRBJ1-3; D gene unclear. The receptor was isolated from a woman between 25 and 40 years old in good health. The sequenced sample was memory CD4+ T cells sorted from blood. The sample's subset: CD45RA-negative fraction. The CDR3 protein is CASSTGFSGNTIYF. In DNA form, the CDR3 reads TGTGCCAGTAGTACAGGTTTCTCTGGAAACACCATATATTTT.